The rows below give T cell receptor beta chains drawn from one sample of a study of control samples from healthy donors and cancer patients. The method was immunoSEQ multiplex PCR; TCRdb's version includes in-frame clones alone and lacks a portion of them. This sample has about 120,000 clones, with around nine tenths found just once. What was sequenced was blood. The receptors derive from a man between 18 and 29 years old in good health. The CDR3 runs from the conserved cysteine through the conserved F or W. The D gene is left open where the match is weak. Expanded clones get a size class; other rows say once, few or many, or leave the size out.

clone_size | j_call | v_call | d_call | cdr3_aa | cdr3_nt
- | TRBJ2-2 | TRBV19 | - | CASSIAGYTGELFF | TGTGCCAGTAGTATAGCAGGGTACACCGGGGAGCTGTTTTTT
- | TRBJ1-1 | TRBV6-1 | - | CASSTNRESSEAFF | TGTGCCAGCAGCACTAACAGGGAATCCAGTGAAGCTTTCTTT
- | TRBJ1-2 | TRBV6-1 | TRBD1 | CASSERQGAGYGYTF | TGTGCCAGCAGTGAACGACAGGGGGCGGGCTATGGCTACACCTTC
- | TRBJ2-7 | TRBV2 | TRBD1 | CASEGTDYEQYF | TGTGCCAGCGAGGGGACAGATTACGAGCAGTACTTC
- | TRBJ1-2 | TRBV7-6 | - | CASSLVPPGTNYGYTF | TGTGCCAGCAGCTTAGTTCCTCCAGGGACGAACTATGGCTACACCTTC
- | TRBJ1-2 | TRBV19 | - | CASSMTLYGYTF | TGTGCCAGTAGTATGACCTTATATGGCTACACCTTC
- | TRBJ1-5 | TRBV20-1 | - | CSASYRGISNQPQHF | TGCAGTGCTAGTTATAGAGGCATTAGCAATCAGCCCCAGCATTTT
- | TRBJ2-2 | TRBV7-6 | - | CASSLRTTGELFF | TGTGCCAGCAGCTTAAGAACAACCGGGGAACTGTTTTTT
- | TRBJ1-2 | TRBV12-2 | - | CASRLAGQGSDYGYTF | TGTGCAAGTCGCTTAGCAGGACAGGGAAGTGACTATGGCTACACCTTC
few | TRBJ1-6 | TRBV7-6 | - | CASSLLINSPLHF | TGTGCCAGCAGCTTATTGATCAATTCACCCCTCCACTTT